The present T cell receptor beta chain was sequenced within a study of T cell responses to AZD1222 COVID-19 vaccine. Broader study findings: Researchers took repertoire samples only after the peak T cell response had come. White British donors predominated, females outnumbered males, and clonal diversity was possibly underestimated. Only a handful of AZD1222 recipients were seropositive at baseline.

Note on this clone: Its target is unknown.

TCRdb's table, derived via immunoSEQ multiplex PCR, lists solely in-frame clones and lacks some. This sample has 110,000 or so clones, with around 89% found just once. The germline V gene has CDR1 LNHDA and CDR2 SQIVND (reference sequence). The CDR3 consists of 15 residues. Deletions cut 2 bases from V and 0 bases from J, with 10 bases between. This clonotype was sampled from an adult who received the AZD1222 COVID-19 vaccine. The rearrangement joins TRBV19 to TRBJ1-1; D gene ambiguous. The sequencing used peripheral blood, collected 28 days after the second AZD1222 dose. The CDR3 here is CASSIHTSVNTEAFF. DNA of the CDR3: TGTGCCAGTAGTATACATACATCCGTGAACACTGAAGCTTTCTTT.